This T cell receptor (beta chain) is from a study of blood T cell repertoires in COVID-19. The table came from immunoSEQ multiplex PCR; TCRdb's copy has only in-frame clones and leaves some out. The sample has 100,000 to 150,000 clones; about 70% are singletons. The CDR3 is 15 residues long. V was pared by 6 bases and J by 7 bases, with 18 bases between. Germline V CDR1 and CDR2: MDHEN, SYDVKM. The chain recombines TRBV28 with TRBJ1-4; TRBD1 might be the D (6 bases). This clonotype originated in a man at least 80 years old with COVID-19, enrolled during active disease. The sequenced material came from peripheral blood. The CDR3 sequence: CASSRTPGAVEKLFF. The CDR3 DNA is TGTGCCAGCAGCCGTACCCCAGGGGCGGTTGAAAAACTGTTTTTT.